Here is one TCR beta chain with its context. Its antigen is unknown. No much larger clone is present one base from it, and per-base qualities are unavailable. The cohort consisted of 600 or so healthy bone marrow donors. At the time of sampling, every cohort member was nominally healthy, though immune exposures that went unrecorded were likely present. The donor tested CMV seropositive and was one of the 289 seropositive cohort members. Each donor provided a peripheral blood sample, and peripheral blood mononuclear cells were used for TCR beta sequencing. Genomic DNA extraction from the blood cell samples was performed with the Qiagen DNeasy Blood Extraction Kit. Per the germline V gene, SGHNT is the CDR1 and YENEEA is the CDR2. V and J lose 4 bases and 5 bases, and a span of 9 bases separates them. The CDR3 holds 13 amino acids from the cysteine to the phenylalanine. Only the CDR3 portion is preserved as DNA: 39 bases, with reading frame beginning at the first base.

This specimen belongs to a study of cytomegalovirus exposure and HLA in healthy donors (dated 2017 in TCRdb). As for the study more broadly: An earlier analysis of several hundred of the donors reported approximately 300 Gb of sequence data and some 110 million unique TCR beta sequences obtained from 180 million or so T cells. On average, roughly 250,000 unique TCR beta nucleotide sequences were sequenced per donor among a few hundred genotyped donors of the cohort, with roughly 18% of those sequences being non-productive. A later genetic analysis took genome-wide SNP genotypes for 398 of the 666 donors and used that subset as a discovery cohort. A later analysis re-analyzed previously published TCR beta repertoires from several hundred donors and added high-resolution HLA genotyping to study TCR occurrence patterns. The study used immunosequencing to profile the T cell repertoires of hundreds of subjects and linked those repertoires to cytomegalovirus serostatus. Roughly 320 gigabases of sequencing data and around 88 million unique TCR sequences made up an early release that covered about 640 HLA-typed donors. In the later analysis, no new phenotypic data were used to find candidate immune exposures; instead, reliance was placed on TCR beta sequences and their occurrence across donors. Besides the first cohort of about 730 subjects, a separate validation cohort made up of 120 different subjects was used. Class I and class II HLA loci were covered by the typing at four-digit resolution. The number of donors typed differed by locus, with roughly 620-630 for A, B, C, DRB1 and DQB1, around 500 for DQA1, 606 for DPA1, and around 460 for DPB1. All discovery cohort repertoires had been generated on a single sequencing platform. Donor age, sex, ethnicity and CMV serostatus were collected together with the repertoire data. Because of strong linkage in the cohort, 4 to 6 DR-DQ haplotypes were treated as single units for association and clustering. Among the roughly 370 genotyped donors, about 83% belonged to the genetic ancestry cluster associated with self-reported Caucasian donors. The aim of the study was to test whether cataloging public T cell receptors could identify signatures of past pathogen exposure. An earlier analysis of nearly 600 of the donors applied high-throughput TCR beta sequencing to assess whether each TCR beta V gene segment acted as functional or pseudogenic. To predict cytomegalovirus infection status, the study brought together high-throughput TCR immunosequencing, statistical association of individual TCRs with disease status, and machine learning.

What the research found in general, with its limitations: In a later analysis, the rate of TCR association differed among HLA loci, with DRB1 alleles having the most associated TCRs and HLA-C alleles having the fewest. Because counts were too low, roughly 16 rarely observed V segments, including chromosome 9 orphons, were left out of the earlier analysis of about 500 of the donors. A later analysis found that HLA-associated TCR beta chains were more clonally expanded and had lower generation probabilities than equally common non-associated chains. In vitro tests confirmed that a few of the cytomegalovirus-associated TCR beta chains recognize cytomegalovirus antigens. At a false discovery rate of 0.05, a later analysis linked 16,951 TCR beta sequences to specific HLA alleles. In this cohort, only TCR beta chains were sequenced, and detectable features were limited by the absence of alpha or paired-chain data. Because HLA typing was missing for some donors at each locus, association tests included only the typed subset. According to a later analysis, most CMV-associated TCR beta chains appeared to be HLA-restricted, and the HLA associations seemed to be driven largely by CMV exposure. A later analysis reported that several top co-occurrence clusters appeared linked to parvovirus B19, influenza, CMV and Epstein-Barr virus. When HLA alleles, especially DR and DQ, strongly co-occurred, TCR associations were difficult to assign to individual alleles. Linkage disequilibrium might explain the correlated functional status among segregating V segments, but an unknown experimental factor could not be excluded. A later genetic analysis reported fewer N-insertions in productive TCRs among donors in an Asian-associated ancestry cluster than the roughly 640-donor mean. The authors suggested that the approach could potentially be extended to other disease states and immunological phenotypes. Presence/absence analyses assumed roughly uniform sequencing depth across donors, an assumption that may not hold. The 87-base-pair reads could not distinguish some IMGT-functional V segments, including TRBV6-2 and TRBV6-3, so those segments were excluded. In an earlier analysis of 450 to 750 of the donors, most TCR beta V segments appeared in productive rearrangements about 87% or about 30% of the time, broadly matching IMGT annotations. In the study, 150 to 200 TCR beta chains were listed as associated with cytomegalovirus. CMV serostatus was the only immune exposure information available for the cohort. Most TCR sequences were seen in very few donors, while some public TCRs were found in many individuals. A cluster of highly shared sequence variants was judged likely to be a technical artifact of the sequencing pipeline. A further reported finding was that TCR beta sequences accurately predicted the HLA-A and HLA-B alleles for most subjects in the first cohort. An association between a missense DCLRE1C variant and V-gene and J-gene trimming of TCR beta chains was found in a later genetic analysis and replicated in an independent cohort. The classifier was reported to diagnose cytomegalovirus status with high specificity and sensitivity in both the original and validation cohorts.

The library was prepared using the immunoSEQ multiplex PCR assay. For the multiplex PCR, a mixture combining 60 forward primers for TCR Vbeta segments and 13 reverse primers for TCR Jbeta segments was used. A multiplex PCR assay on genomic DNA amplified the CDR3 region of rearranged TCR beta genes. The Illumina HiSeq System was used to sequence the amplified TCR beta libraries as 87-base-pair reads. The paper's data handling went like this. A later analysis tallied 75 million to 95 million unique TCR beta chains across the approximately 670 repertoires, and approximately 9.9 million of those chains were shared by two or more donors. To remove PCR and sequencing errors, raw reads were error-corrected and collapsed into unique sequences using a nearest-neighbor algorithm that merged closely related sequences. Alignment of CDR3 sequences to IMGT reference sequences was used to assign V, D and J gene segments. For a sequence to be retained, a match of at least six nucleotides to both a V gene segment and a J gene segment was required. A rearrangement was called productive if the CDR3 had no stop codons and remained in frame with V and J, and every other rearrangement was called non-productive. CDR3 was defined by IMGT convention, running from the second conserved V-encoded cysteine to the conserved J-encoded phenylalanine. Sequences without an unambiguous match to a single V gene segment were excluded from the earlier analysis of about 600 of the donors. In an earlier analysis of 587 of the donors, V segments were called functional above 56.7% productive rearrangements and were called segregating when the between-donor standard deviation exceeded 5%. A statistical classification framework was built for diagnosing cytomegalovirus status from the catalog of TCR beta chain sequences. A later analysis assigned V and J genes by comparing TCR nucleotide sequences with IMGT/GENE-DB human TR gene sequences. A later analysis assigned CDR3 sequences and most-parsimonious VDJ recombination scenarios with the TCRdist pipeline. A later analysis defined each TCR beta chain by its CDR3 amino acid sequence plus V-gene family, and excluded reads lacking a unique V-gene family. As a way to deal with suspected cross-contamination and a sequencing artifact, a later analysis dropped 450 to 600 nucleotide sequences that were highly shared and had low generation probability. A later analysis calculated a clonal expansion index for each public chain from normalized within-repertoire ranks of inferred template counts. Generation probabilities in a later analysis came from a VDJ recombination model fitted to out-of-frame rearrangements, and those results were checked against IGoR. In a later analysis, hypergeometric tests were used to score TCR-TCR, TCR-HLA and TCR-CMV co-occurrence, with a repertoire-size bias correction applied to TCR pairs. A later analysis estimated false discovery rates by permuting HLA or CMV assignments 20 times. In a later analysis, co-occurring TCRs were grouped using DBSCAN, and TCRdist sequence similarity was added for clustering within HLA-allele-positive subsets. Co-occurrence clustering excluded repertoires with fewer than 30,000 or more than 120,000 public chains, plus five with anomalous nucleotide sharing. TCRdb took this table from immuneACCESS and kept in-frame rearrangements with V and J called. Such tables lack part of the clones; where checked against another copy, unresolved V genes explain under half of the gap, and the rest is unexplained. V and J calls and clone size come straight from that table; D and trimming were deduced from the DNA. The sample yields approximately 180,000 clones; just over 75% were counted once. 1.4% of the sample is held by the ten biggest clonotypes.

This chain is built from TRBV11-3 and TRBJ1-5; a confident D gene designation cannot be given. This receptor was identified in a woman in her twenties or thirties in good health and CMV-seropositive. The sequenced sample consisted of PBMCs. CDR3 loop: CASSYDEDQPQHF. DNA sequence: TGTGCCAGCAGCTACGACGAGGATCAGCCCCAGCATTTT.